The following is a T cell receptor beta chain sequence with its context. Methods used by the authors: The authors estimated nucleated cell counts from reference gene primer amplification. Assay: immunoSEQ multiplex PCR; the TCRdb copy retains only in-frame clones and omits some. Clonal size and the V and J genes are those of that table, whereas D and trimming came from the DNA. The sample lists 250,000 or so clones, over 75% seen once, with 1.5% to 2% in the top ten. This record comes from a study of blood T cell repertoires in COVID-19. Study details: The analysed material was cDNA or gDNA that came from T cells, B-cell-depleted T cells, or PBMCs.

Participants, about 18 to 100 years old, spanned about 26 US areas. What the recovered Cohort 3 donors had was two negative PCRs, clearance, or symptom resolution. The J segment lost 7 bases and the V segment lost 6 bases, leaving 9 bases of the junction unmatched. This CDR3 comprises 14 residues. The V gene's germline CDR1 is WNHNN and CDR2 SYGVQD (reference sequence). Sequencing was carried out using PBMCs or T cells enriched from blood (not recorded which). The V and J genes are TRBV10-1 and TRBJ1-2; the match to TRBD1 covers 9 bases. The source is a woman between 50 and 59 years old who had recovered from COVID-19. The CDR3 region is CASRTGQGNCGYTF. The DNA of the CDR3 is TGCGCCAGCAGAACGGGACAGGGAAATTGTGGCTACACCTTC.